This TCR beta chain was captured by sequencing in a study of cytomegalovirus exposure and HLA in healthy donors. Across the whole study: An analysis done earlier identified roughly 120 million unique TCR beta sequences from about 179 million T cells. Overall study results and limits: Altogether, 150 to 200 TCR beta chains were recorded as cytomegalovirus-associated.

The length of the CDR3 is 16 residues. Germline loops: CDR1 MNHNS, CDR2 SASEGT. With V trimmed by 4 bases and J by 3 bases, 9 bases remained unmatched. PCR involved 60 Vbeta and 13 Jbeta primers. Produced via immunoSEQ multiplex PCR; TCRdb's table is partial and in-frame only. In the table there are around 94,000 clones, roughly 78% of which are singletons. As for this clone: Its antigen is unknown.

Material for sequencing was PBMCs. The sequence derives from a middle-aged woman in good health and CMV-seropositive. The gene calls are TRBV6-1 and TRBJ2-3, with 8 bases aligning to TRBD2. The CDR3, as DNA: TGTGCCAGCAGTGGGTTCATAGCGGGGTCTACAGATACGCAGTATTTT. Its translation is CASSGFIAGSTDTQYF.